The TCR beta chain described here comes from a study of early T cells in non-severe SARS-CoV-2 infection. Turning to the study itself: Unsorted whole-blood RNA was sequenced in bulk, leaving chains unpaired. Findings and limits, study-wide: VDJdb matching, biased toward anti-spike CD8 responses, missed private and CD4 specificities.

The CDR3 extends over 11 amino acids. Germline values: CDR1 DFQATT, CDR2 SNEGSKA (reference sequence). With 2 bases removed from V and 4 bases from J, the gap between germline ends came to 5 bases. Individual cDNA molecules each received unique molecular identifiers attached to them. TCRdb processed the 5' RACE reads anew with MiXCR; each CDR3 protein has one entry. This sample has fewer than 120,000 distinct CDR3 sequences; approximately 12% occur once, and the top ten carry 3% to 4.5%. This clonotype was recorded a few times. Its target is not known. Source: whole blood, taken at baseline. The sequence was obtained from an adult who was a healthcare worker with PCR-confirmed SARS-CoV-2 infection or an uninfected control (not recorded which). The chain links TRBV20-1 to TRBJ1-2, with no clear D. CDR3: CSARYGYGYTF. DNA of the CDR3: TGCAGTGCTAGATATGGCTATGGCTACACCTTC.